The source of this TCR beta chain is a study of OX40 agonist ivuxolimab in advanced cancers. For the study at large: The diagnoses of dose-escalation patients were hepatocellular carcinoma, melanoma, renal cell or head and neck cancer.

TCRdb's copy holds only in-frame clones and misses some; the assay was immunoSEQ multiplex PCR. The top ten clones hold 13% of a sample with tens of thousands of clones, around nine tenths of them seen once. The CDR3 covers 11 residues. Germline CDR1 SGHVS, CDR2 FNYEAQ. Trimming pared 7 bases from V and 5 bases from J, leaving 8 bases between. This receptor was obtained from an adult with an advanced solid tumor such as melanoma, head and neck, liver or kidney cancer. J is TRBJ2-5 and V is TRBV7-6, with D hard to call. Sequences were derived from CD4+ or CD8+ T cells sorted from blood, sampled in a trial of the OX40 agonist ivuxolimab. The CDR3 reads CASTPGETQYF. The CDR3, as DNA: TGTGCCAGCACCCCCGGGGAGACCCAGTACTTC. Using reference TRBV7-6 and TRBJ2-5 for the parts outside the CDR3, the full variable domain is GAGVSQSPRYKVTKRGQDVALRCDPISGHVSLYWYRQALGQGPEFLTYFNYEAQQDKSGLPNDRFSAERPEGSISTLTIQRTEQRDSAMYRCASTPGETQYFGPGTRLLVL.